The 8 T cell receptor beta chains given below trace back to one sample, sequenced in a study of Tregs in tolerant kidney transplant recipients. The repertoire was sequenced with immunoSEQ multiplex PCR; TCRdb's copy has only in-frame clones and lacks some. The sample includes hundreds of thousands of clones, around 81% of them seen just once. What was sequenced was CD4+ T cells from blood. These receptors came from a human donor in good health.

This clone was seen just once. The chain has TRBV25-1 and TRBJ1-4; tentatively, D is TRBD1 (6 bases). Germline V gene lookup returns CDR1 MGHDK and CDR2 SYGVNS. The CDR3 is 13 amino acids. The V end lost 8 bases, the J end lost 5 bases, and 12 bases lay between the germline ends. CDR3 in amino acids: CASARGPNEKLFF. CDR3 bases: TGTGCCAGCGCCCGGGGGCCCAATGAAAAACTGTTTTTT.

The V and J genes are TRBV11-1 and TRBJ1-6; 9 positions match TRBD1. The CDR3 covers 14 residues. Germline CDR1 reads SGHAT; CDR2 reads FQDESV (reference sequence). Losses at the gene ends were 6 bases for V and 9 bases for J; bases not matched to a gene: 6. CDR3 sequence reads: CASRDRDRVSPLHF. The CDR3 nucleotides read TGTGCCAGCAGAGACCGGGACAGGGTTTCACCCCTCCACTTT.

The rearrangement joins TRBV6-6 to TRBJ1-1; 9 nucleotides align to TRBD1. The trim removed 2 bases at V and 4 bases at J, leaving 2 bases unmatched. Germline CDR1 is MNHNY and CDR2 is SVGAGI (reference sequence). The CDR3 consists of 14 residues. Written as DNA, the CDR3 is TGTGCCAGCAGTTACGACAGGGGGGTCACTGAAGCTTTCTTT. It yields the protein CASSYDRGVTEAFF.

CDR3 DNA sequence: TGTGCCAGCAGCTTAGAAACAGGGGGACGAGAGACCCAGTACTTC. Translated: CASSLETGGRETQYF. J is TRBJ2-5 and V is TRBV7-8, with 8 bases identical to TRBD1. The germline CDR1 and CDR2 sequences are SGHVS and FQNEAQ. CDR3 length equals 15 residues. Trimming took 1 base from V and 4 from J; bases not matched to a gene: 5.

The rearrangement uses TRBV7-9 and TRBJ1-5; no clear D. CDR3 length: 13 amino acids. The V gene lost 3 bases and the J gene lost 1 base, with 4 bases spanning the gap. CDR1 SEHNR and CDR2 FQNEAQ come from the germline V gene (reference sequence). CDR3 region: CASSLSSNQPQHF. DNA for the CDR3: TGTGCCAGCAGCTTGTCCAGCAATCAGCCCCAGCATTTT. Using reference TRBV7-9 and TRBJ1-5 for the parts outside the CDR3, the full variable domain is DTGVSQNPRHKITKRGQNVTFRCDPISEHNRLYWYRQTLGQGPEFLTYFQNEAQLEKSRLLSDRFSAERPKGSFSTLEIQRTEQGDSAMYLCASSLSSNQPQHFGDGTRLSIL.

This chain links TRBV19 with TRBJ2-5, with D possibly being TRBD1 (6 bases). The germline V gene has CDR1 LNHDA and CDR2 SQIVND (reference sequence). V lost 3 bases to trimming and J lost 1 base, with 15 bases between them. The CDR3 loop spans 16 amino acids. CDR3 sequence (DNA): TGTGCCAGTAGTATCTCTCCCCCCAGGGGCCAAGAGACCCAGTACTTC. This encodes CASSISPPRGQETQYF. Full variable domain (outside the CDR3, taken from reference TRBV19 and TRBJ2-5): DGGITQSPKYLFRKEGQNVTLSCEQNLNHDAMYWYRQDPGQGLRLIYYSQIVNDFQKGDIAEGYSVSREKKESFPLTVTSAQKNPTAFYLCASSISPPRGQETQYFGPGTRLLVL.

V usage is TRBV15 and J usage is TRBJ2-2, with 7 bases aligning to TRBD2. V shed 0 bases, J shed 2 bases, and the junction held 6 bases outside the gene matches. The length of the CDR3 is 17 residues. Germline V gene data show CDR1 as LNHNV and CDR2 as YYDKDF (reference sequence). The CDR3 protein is CATSRDPAGVNTGELFF. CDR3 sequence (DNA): TGTGCCACCAGCAGAGATCCGGCGGGAGTTAACACCGGGGAGCTGTTTTTT. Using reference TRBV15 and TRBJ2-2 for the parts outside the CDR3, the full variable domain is DAMVIQNPRYQVTQFGKPVTLSCSQTLNHNVMYWYQQKSSQAPKLLFHYYDKDFNNEADTPDNFQSRRPNTSFCFLDIRSPGLGDTAMYLCATSRDPAGVNTGELFFGEGSRLTVL.

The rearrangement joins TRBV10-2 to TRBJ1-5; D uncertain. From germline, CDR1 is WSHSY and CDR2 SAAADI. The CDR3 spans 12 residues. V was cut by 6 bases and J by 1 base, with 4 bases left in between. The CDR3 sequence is CASSVSNQPQHF. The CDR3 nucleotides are TGCGCCAGCAGCGTCAGCAATCAGCCCCAGCATTTT.